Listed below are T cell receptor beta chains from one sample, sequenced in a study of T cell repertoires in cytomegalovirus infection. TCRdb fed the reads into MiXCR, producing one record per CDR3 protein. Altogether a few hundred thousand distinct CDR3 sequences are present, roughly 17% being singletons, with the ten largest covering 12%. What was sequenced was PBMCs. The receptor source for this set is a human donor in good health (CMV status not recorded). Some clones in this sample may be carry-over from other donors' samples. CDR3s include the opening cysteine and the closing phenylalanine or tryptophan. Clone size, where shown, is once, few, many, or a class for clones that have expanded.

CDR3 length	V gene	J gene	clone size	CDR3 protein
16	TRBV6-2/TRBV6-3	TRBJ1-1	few	CASSYSSLFADTEAFF
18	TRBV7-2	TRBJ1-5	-	CASSSRGGRGQTNQPQHF
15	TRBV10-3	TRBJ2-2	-	CAIQEDGANTGELFF
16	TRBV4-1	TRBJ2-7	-	CASSPTPGRGNYEQYF
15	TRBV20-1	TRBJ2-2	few	CSAKKQGGRTGELFF
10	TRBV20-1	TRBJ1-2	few	CLTVQKGYTF
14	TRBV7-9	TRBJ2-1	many	CASSLSSGYNEQFF
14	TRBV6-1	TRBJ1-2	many	CASSEQVEDYGYTF
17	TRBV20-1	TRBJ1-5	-	CSATGGRGTNSNQPQHF
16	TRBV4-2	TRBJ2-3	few	CASSQDGPEITDTQYF
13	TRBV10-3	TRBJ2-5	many	CAIRLAGSETQYF
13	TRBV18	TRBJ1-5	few	CASSPMEGEPQHF
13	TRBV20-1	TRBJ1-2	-	CRGGPGEDYGYTF
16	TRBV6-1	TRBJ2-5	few	CASSEARTSRQETQYF
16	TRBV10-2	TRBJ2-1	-	CASLFVRDRPYNEQFF
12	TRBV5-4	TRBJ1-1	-	CASSFDNTEAFF
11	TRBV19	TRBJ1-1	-	CASLQGFEAFF
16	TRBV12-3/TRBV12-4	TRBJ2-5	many	CASSPTDRGHQETQYF
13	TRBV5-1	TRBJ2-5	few	CASQSGRQETQYF
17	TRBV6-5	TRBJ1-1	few	CASSYSGTGLLATEAFF
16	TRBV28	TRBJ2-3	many	CASSFPLAGLTDTQYF
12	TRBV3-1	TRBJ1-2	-	CASSQASFGYTF
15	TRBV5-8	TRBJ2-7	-	CASSSRQGITYEQYF
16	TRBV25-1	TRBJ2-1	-	CASSESYRKKDNEQFF
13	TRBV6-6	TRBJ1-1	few	CASTRTGNTEAFF
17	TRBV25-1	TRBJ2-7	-	CASSEIIGTVGGNEQYF
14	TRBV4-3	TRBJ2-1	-	CASSQVLDTNEQFF
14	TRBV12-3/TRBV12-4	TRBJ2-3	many	CASRPAGGTDTQYF
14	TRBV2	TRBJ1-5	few	CASSQGESNQPQHF
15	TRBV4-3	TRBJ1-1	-	CASSQEGGLVTEAFF
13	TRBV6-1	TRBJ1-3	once	CASSGGPGNTIYF
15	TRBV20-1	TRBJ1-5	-	CSARDGGAGNQPQHF
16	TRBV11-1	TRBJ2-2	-	CASSYSGTQGTGELFF
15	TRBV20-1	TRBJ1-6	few	CSAREWAGRAAPLHF
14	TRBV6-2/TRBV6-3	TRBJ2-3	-	CASSYSTRASTQYF
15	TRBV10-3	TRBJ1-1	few	CAISGGGTSNTEAFF
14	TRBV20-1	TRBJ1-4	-	CSATHPQGDEKLFF
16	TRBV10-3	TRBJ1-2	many	CAISGLTTGGNGGYTF
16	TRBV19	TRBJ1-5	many	CASSMGPAGAGQPQHF
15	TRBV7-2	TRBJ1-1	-	CASSPHGPLNTEAFF
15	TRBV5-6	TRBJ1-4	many	CASSKRTGTNEKLFF
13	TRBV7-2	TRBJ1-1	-	CASSTWGGAEAFF